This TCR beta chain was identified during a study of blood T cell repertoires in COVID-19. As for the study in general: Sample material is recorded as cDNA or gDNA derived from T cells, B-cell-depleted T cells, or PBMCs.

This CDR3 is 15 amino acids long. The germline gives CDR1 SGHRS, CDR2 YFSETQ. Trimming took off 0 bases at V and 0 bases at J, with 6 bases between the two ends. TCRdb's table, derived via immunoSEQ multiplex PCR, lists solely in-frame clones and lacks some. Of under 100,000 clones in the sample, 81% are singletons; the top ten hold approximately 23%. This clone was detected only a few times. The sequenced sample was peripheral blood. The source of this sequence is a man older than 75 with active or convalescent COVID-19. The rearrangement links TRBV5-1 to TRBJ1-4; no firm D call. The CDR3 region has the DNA TGCGCCAGCAGCTTGGTGCGGGCAACTAATGAAAAACTGTTTTTT. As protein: CASSLVRATNEKLFF.